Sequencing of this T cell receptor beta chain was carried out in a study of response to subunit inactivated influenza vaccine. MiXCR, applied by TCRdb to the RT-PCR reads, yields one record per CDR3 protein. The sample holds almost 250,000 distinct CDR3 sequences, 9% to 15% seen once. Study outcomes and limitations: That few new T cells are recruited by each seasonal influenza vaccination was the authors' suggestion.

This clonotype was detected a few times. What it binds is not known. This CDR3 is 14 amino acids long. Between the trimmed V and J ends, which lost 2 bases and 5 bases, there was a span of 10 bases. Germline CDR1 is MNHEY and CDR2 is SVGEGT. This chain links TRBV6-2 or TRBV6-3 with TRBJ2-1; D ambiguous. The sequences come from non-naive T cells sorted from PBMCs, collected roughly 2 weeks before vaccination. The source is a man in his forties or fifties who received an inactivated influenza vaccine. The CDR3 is CASSYRLLNNEQFF. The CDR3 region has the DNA TGTGCCAGCAGTTACAGACTCCTGAACAATGAGCAGTTCTTC.